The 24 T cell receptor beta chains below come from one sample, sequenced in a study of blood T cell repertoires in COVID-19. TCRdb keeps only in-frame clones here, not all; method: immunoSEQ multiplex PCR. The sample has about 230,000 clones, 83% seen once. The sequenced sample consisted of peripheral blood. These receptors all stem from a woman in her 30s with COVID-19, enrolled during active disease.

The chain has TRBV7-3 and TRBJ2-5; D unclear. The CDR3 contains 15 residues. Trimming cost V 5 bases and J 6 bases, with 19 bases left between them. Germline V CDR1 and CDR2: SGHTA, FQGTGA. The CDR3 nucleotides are TGTGCCAGCAGCCCCGGATTGGGCACCGTACAGACCCAGTACTTC. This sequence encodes CASSPGLGTVQTQYF.

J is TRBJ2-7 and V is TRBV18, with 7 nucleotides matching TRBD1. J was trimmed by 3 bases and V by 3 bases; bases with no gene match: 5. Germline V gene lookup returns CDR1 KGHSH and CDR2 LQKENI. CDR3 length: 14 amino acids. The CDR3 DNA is TGTGCCAGCTCACCCGGGACAGCGTACTACGAGCAGTACTTC. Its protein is CASSPGTAYYEQYF.

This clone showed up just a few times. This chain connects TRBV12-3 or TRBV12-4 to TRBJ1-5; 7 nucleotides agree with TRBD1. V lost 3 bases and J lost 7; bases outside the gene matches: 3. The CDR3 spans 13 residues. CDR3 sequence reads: CASSLTGYQPQHF. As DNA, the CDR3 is TGTGCCAGCAGTTTGACAGGGTACCAGCCCCAGCATTTT.

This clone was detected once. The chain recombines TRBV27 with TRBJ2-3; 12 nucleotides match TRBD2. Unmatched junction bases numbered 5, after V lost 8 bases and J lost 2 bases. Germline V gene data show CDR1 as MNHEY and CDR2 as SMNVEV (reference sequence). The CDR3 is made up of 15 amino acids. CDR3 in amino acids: CASETSGRHTDTQYF. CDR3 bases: TGTGCCAGCGAGACTAGCGGGAGACACACAGATACGCAGTATTTT.

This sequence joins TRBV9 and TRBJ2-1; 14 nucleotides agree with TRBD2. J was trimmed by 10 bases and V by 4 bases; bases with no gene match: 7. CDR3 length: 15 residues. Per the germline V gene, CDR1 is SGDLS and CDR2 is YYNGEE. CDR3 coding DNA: TGTGCCAGCAGCCCGGGACTAGCGGGAGTAGAGGAGCAGTTCTTC. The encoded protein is CASSPGLAGVEEQFF.

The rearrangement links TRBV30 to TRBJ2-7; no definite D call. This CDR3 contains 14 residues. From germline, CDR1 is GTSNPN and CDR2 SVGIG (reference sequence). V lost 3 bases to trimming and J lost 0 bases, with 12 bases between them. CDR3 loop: CAWRHPASSYEQYF. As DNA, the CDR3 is TGTGCCTGGAGACACCCCGCCTCCTCCTACGAGCAGTACTTC.

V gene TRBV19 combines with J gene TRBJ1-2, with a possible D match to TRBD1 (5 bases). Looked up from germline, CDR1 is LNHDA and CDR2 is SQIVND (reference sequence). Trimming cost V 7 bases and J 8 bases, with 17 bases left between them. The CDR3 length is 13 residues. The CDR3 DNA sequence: TGTGCCAGTAAAAGGGAGGGGCCGAAGGGCTACACCTTC. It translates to CASKREGPKGYTF.

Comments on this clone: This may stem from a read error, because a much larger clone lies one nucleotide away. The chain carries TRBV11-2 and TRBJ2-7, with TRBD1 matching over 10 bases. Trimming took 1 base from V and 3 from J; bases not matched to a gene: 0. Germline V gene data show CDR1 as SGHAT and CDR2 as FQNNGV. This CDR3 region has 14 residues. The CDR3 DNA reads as TGTGCCAGCAGCTTAGGGACAGGGGGCTACGAGCAGTACTTC. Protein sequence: CASSLGTGGYEQYF.

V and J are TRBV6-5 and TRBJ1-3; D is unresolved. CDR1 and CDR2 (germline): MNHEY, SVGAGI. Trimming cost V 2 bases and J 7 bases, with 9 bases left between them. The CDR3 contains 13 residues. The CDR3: CASSYPGTNTIYF. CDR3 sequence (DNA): TGTGCCAGCAGTTACCCTGGCACGAACACCATATATTTT.

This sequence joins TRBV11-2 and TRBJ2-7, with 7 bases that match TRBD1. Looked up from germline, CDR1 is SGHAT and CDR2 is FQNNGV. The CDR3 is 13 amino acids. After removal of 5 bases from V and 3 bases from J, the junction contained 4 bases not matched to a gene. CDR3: CASSTDRFYEQYF. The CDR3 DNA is TGTGCCAGCAGCACGGACAGGTTCTACGAGCAGTACTTC.

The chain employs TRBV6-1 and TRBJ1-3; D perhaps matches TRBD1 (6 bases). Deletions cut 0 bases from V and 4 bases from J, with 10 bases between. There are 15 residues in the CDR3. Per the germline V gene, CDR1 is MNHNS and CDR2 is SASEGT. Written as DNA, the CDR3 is TGTGCCAGCAGTGAAGCGGCAGGGGCCGGAAACACCATATATTTT. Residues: CASSEAAGAGNTIYF.

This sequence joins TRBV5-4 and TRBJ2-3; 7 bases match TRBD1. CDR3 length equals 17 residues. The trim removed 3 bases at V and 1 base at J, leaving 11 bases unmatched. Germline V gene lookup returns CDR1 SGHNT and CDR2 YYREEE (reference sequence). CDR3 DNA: TGTGCCAGCAGCTACCCCCGACAGGGATTGGGCACAGATACGCAGTATTTT. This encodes CASSYPRQGLGTDTQYF.

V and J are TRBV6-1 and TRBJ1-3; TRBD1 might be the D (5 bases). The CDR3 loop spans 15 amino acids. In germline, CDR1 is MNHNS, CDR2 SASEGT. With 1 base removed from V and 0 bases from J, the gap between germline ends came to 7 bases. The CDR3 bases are TGTGCCAGCAGTGAAGGCGGGGGCTCTGGAAACACCATATATTTT. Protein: CASSEGGGSGNTIYF.

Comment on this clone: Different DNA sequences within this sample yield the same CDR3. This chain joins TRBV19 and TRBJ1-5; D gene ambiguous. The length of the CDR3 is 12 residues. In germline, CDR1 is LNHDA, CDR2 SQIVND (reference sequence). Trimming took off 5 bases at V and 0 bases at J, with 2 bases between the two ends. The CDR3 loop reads CASSYSNQPQHF. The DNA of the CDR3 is TGTGCCAGTAGTTATAGCAATCAGCCCCAGCATTTT.

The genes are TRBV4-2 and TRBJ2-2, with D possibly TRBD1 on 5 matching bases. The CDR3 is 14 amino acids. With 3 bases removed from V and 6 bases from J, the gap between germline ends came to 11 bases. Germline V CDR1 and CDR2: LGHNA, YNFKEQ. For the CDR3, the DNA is TGTGCCAGCAGCCAGGATCAGGGTGCCGGGGAGCTGTTTTTT. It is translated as CASSQDQGAGELFF.

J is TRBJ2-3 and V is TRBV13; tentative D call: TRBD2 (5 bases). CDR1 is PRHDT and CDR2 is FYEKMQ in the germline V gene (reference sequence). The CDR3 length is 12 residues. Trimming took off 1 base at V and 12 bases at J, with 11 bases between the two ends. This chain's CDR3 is CASSLDQLDQYF. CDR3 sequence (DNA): TGTGCCAGCAGCTTAGATCAACTAGATCAGTATTTT.

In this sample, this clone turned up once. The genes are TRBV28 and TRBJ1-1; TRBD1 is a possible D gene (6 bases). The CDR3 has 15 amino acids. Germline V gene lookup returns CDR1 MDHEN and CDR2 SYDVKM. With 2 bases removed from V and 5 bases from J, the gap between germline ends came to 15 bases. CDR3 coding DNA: TGTGCCAGCAGTTTAATACGCAGGGGAGCAACTGAAGCTTTCTTT. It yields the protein CASSLIRRGATEAFF. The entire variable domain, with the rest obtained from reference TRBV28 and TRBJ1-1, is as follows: DVKVTQSSRYLVKRTGEKVFLECVQDMDHENMFWYRQDPGLGLRLIYFSYDVKMKEKGDIPEGYSVSREKKERFSLILESASTNQTSMYLCASSLIRRGATEAFFGQGTRLTVV.

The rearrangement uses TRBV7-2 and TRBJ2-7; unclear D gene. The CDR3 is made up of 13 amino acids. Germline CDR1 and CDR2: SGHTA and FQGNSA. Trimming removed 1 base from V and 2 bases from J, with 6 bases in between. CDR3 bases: TGTGCCAGCAGCTTAGACGGTACCTACGAGCAGTACTTC. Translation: CASSLDGTYEQYF.

CDR3 sequence: CASSSPGTNYGYTF. CDR3 coding DNA: TGTGCCAGCAGCTCGCCAGGGACTAACTATGGCTACACCTTC. The V call is TRBV5-4, the J call TRBJ1-2; tentatively, D is TRBD1 (5 bases). V was shortened by 3 bases and J by 0 bases, with 9 bases between the two germline ends. The CDR3 runs 14 residues. The germline V gene has CDR1 SGHNT and CDR2 YYREEE (reference sequence).

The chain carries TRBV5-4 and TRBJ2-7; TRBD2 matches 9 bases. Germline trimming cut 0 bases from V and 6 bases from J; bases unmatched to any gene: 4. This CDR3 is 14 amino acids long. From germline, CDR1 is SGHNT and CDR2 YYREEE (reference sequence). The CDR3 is CASSLEREASEQYF. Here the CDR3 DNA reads TGTGCCAGCAGCTTGGAGCGGGAGGCAAGCGAGCAGTACTTC.

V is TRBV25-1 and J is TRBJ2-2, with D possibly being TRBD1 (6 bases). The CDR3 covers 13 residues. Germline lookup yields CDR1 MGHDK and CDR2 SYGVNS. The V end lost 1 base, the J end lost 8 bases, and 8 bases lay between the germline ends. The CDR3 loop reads CASSELGAGELFF. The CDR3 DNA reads TGTGCCAGCAGTGAATTGGGGGCAGGGGAGCTGTTTTTT.

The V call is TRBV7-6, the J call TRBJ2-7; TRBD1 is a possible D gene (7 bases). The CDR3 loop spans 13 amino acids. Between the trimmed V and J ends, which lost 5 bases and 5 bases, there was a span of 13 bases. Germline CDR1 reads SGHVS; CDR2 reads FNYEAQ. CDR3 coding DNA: TGTGCCAGCAGCCGGACAGGCGGGGACGAGCAGTACTTC. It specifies CASSRTGGDEQYF.

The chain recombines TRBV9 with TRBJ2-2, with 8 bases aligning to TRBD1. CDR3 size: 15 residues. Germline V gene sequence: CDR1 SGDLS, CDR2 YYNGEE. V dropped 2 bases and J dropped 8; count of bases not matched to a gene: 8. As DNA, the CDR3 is TGTGCCAGCAGCGTCACGGACAGGGAGGCAGGGGAGCTGTTTTTT. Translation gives CASSVTDREAGELFF.

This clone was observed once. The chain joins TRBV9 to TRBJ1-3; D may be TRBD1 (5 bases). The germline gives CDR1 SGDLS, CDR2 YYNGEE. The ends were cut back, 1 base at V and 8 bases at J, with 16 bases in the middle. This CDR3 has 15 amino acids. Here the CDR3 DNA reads TGTGCCAGCAGCGTATCGACAGCACCGTCGGACACCATATATTTT. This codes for CASSVSTAPSDTIYF.